A selection of T cell receptor beta chains follows, all from one sample in a study of T cell responses to AZD1222 COVID-19 vaccine. Assay: immunoSEQ multiplex PCR; the TCRdb copy retains only in-frame clones and omits some. The table has around 180,000 clones, 80% to 90% seen once; the top ten hold roughly 6%. Sample: peripheral blood, taken on day 0 of AZD1222 vaccination. Receptors originate from an adult in good health. CDR3s include the opening cysteine and the closing phenylalanine or tryptophan.

j_call v_call cdr3_aa
TRBJ1-6 TRBV2 CASGGPGSSYNSPLHF
TRBJ1-4 TRBV6-5 CASSYTGGLTNEKLFF
TRBJ2-7 TRBV28 CASRFPQGAPYEQYF
TRBJ2-3 TRBV29-1 CSVDQSFLGDTQYF
TRBJ1-2 TRBV30 CAWVQQGIREGYTF
TRBJ1-4 TRBV30 CAWSFGLEKLFF
TRBJ2-1 TRBV3-1/TRBV3-2 CASSQGTTEQFF
TRBJ1-2 TRBV28 CASRPRYRVKTNYGYTF
TRBJ1-6 TRBV7-3 CASSVGAFSSPLHF
TRBJ2-1 TRBV19 CASSPYSGTLRRDEQFF
TRBJ1-5 TRBV2 CASSTQGQGNQPQHF
TRBJ1-5 TRBV3-1/TRBV3-2 CASSEGAGSNQPQHF
TRBJ1-2 TRBV2 CASSEAQQYGYGYTF
TRBJ1-5 TRBV7-2 CASSLASNQPQHF
TRBJ2-2 TRBV7-3 CASSAGQGYTGELFF
TRBJ1-4 TRBV6-6 CASSKGQGASWEKLFF
TRBJ2-1 TRBV7-9 CASSLLGRGYNEQFF
TRBJ1-2 TRBV7-8 CASSLVVGGVYGYTF
TRBJ1-4 TRBV18 CASSPRGPQGAGEKLFF
TRBJ2-3 TRBV7-9 CASSLWGAGDTDTQYF
TRBJ2-3 TRBV19 CASSIEPGFTDTQYF
TRBJ2-7 TRBV3-1/TRBV3-2 CASSQVGYEQYF
TRBJ1-5 TRBV7-9 CASSFDNQPQHF
TRBJ1-2 TRBV18 CASSQGQGASSNYGYTF
TRBJ1-3 TRBV5-1 CASSLEGRRGNTIYF
TRBJ2-6 TRBV30 CAWGTASGANVLTF
TRBJ1-2 TRBV28 CASRSQGPPNYGYTF
TRBJ2-7 TRBV6-5 CASSYGRGDYEQYF
TRBJ1-5 TRBV6-1 CASSAGTGIYSNQPQHF
TRBJ2-2 TRBV24-1 CATSVRRTGDTGELFF
TRBJ2-2 TRBV5-1 CASSPGTSAYTGELFF
TRBJ2-5 TRBV6-6 CASSYLAGEETQYF
TRBJ1-3 TRBV6-2/TRBV6-3 CASSFRQDSGNTIYF
TRBJ1-1 TRBV6-2/TRBV6-3 CASSLTTSTEAFF
TRBJ1-4 TRBV27 CASSFRSGTTNEKLFF
TRBJ1-5 TRBV30 CAWSVTGPRANQPQHF
TRBJ2-7 TRBV6-1 CASSDAGGFPYEQYF
TRBJ2-7 TRBV6-5 CASSYGPSLYEQYF
TRBJ1-5 TRBV27 CASQGQGTNQPQHF
TRBJ1-5 TRBV18 CASSRGQQHQPQHF
TRBJ1-1 TRBV28 CASSFTTEAFF
TRBJ2-2 TRBV7-9 CASSLRGVQGTGELFF
TRBJ1-1 TRBV19 CASSIEGQGKPEAFF
TRBJ2-5 TRBV28 CASSLPAGGPDQETQYF
TRBJ2-3 TRBV24-1 CATKAGLAGGESTDTQYF